Listed below are T cell receptor beta chains from one sample, sequenced in a study of cytomegalovirus exposure and HLA in healthy donors. Only in-frame clones appear in the TCRdb table, and some are missing; sequencing was by immunoSEQ multiplex PCR. Listed are about 72,000 clones; approximately 5.3% falls within the top ten. Sequenced sample: PBMCs. These receptors were obtained from a woman in her 40s in good health and CMV-seropositive. Each CDR3 is given with its conserved first and last residue. The order of the fields is V gene, J gene, CDR3 protein.

TRBV6-5	TRBJ2-7	CASSPGGGRAYEQYF
TRBV7-8	TRBJ2-7	CASSFAPDGLAGRISYEQYF
TRBV10-3	TRBJ1-1	CAIKIQGYTEAFF
TRBV7-6	TRBJ2-7	CASSLGQFYEQYF
TRBV7-9	TRBJ2-1	CASSLVGYWGTGDYNEQFF
TRBV4-3	TRBJ1-2	CASSQDRAGYGYTF
TRBV14	TRBJ1-6	CASSRTAGGHYNSPLHF
TRBV7-2	TRBJ2-2	CASSPQGTGELFF
TRBV2	TRBJ1-2	CASTGTGDGYTF
TRBV5-1	TRBJ2-5	CASSYGQGVGETQYF
TRBV6-5	-	CASSYSQGGFEQYF
TRBV7-6	TRBJ2-7	CASSYRDRASEQYF
TRBV5-4	TRBJ1-5	CASSYRDRVIYSNQPQHF
TRBV7-3	TRBJ2-5	CASSRGSYGETQYF
TRBV7-9	TRBJ1-6	CASSSDRVTYNSPLHF
TRBV20-1	TRBJ2-1	CNPSEGVEQFF
TRBV11-3	TRBJ2-1	CASRGTSDEQFF
TRBV28	TRBJ1-4	CASSSTDRAAKLFF
TRBV5-1	TRBJ1-1	CASSLAMGVLTEAFF
TRBV27	TRBJ2-7	CASSWTGNSHSYEQYF
TRBV5-6	TRBJ1-2	CASSLMTEGYTF
TRBV6-1	TRBJ1-5	CASSWTENQPQHF
TRBV5-1	TRBJ1-1	CASSLDSGGTEAFF
TRBV7-3	TRBJ2-3	CASSLTTTDTQYF
TRBV7-8	TRBJ2-3	CASRQVGDTQYF
TRBV5-1	TRBJ1-5	CARSDSLCSNQPQHF
TRBV27	TRBJ1-2	CASRQGYGYTF
TRBV7-2	TRBJ1-1	CASSLTGGTEAFF
TRBV27	TRBJ2-2	CASSARDSSTGELFF
TRBV7-9	TRBJ1-6	CASSPTTGSGTLHF
TRBV29-1	TRBJ2-7	CSVENEVGYEQYF
TRBV30	TRBJ2-6	CAWRTGSISGANVLTF
TRBV28	TRBJ2-7	CASMIGSEGSYEQYF
TRBV5-1	TRBJ2-2	CASSNWGLNTGELFF
TRBV6-6	TRBJ2-7	CASGLSQGGEQYF
TRBV7-2	TRBJ1-4	CASSLAPTGAVEKLFF
TRBV10-3	TRBJ2-7	CAISESVGGHEQYF
TRBV25-1	TRBJ2-3	CASIPAGNADTQYF
TRBV6-1	TRBJ2-5	CASVAGLETQYF
TRBV28	TRBJ1-1	CASSRAGVSRTEAFF
TRBV5-4	TRBJ2-5	CASSLGKETQYF
TRBV28	TRBJ2-1	CASSPRTGGVEQFF
TRBV11-1	TRBJ2-3	CASAFGILSSTDTQYF
TRBV7-2	TRBJ2-5	CASSLLRQETQYF